Following are 5 T cell receptor beta chains from one sample sequenced in a study of cytomegalovirus exposure and HLA in healthy donors. This PCR relied on a set of 60 Vbeta primers and 13 Jbeta primers. The data were produced by immunoSEQ multiplex PCR, yet TCRdb's version contains in-frame clones alone and is incomplete. This sample yields some 200,000 clones, of which approximately 84% are seen a single time; over 0.5% belongs to the top ten. The sample consisted of PBMCs. These receptors all come from a woman in her thirties or forties in good health and CMV-seronegative.

The chain is built from TRBV7-3 and TRBJ1-2, with D possibly being TRBD1 (5 bases). Germline V gives CDR1 SGHTA, CDR2 FQGTGA. The ends were cut back, 3 bases at V and 6 bases at J, with 17 bases in the middle. The CDR3 is made up of 15 amino acids. The CDR3 is CASSFPGVRVDGYTF. CDR3 in DNA: TGTGCCAGCAGCTTTCCGGGGGTTCGGGTGGATGGCTACACCTTC. The full variable domain, its missing parts supplied by reference TRBV7-3 and TRBJ1-2, is GAGVSQTPSNKVTEKGKYVELRCDPISGHTALYWYRQSLGQGPEFLIYFQGTGAADDSGLPNDRFFAVRPEGSVSTLKIQRTERGDSAVYLCASSFPGVRVDGYTFGSGTRLTVV.

The V call is TRBV6-5, the J call TRBJ2-2, with TRBD1 matching 7 bases. The J segment lost 2 bases and the V segment lost 2 bases, leaving 2 bases of the junction unmatched. Germline assignment: CDR1 MNHEY and CDR2 SVGAGI. CDR3 length equals 15 residues. The CDR3 reads CASSYGQANTGELFF. CDR3 nucleotide sequence: TGTGCCAGCAGTTACGGACAGGCTAACACCGGGGAGCTGTTTTTT.

In regard to this clone: This sample includes further DNA sequences coding for the same CDR3. The chain is built from TRBV15 and TRBJ1-2, with D maybe TRBD1 (6 bases). V lost 1 base to trimming and J lost 8 bases, with 11 bases between them. CDR3 size: 13 residues. Germline lookup yields CDR1 LNHNV and CDR2 YYDKDF (reference sequence). CDR3 sequence: CATSRGAGDGYTF. For the CDR3, the DNA is TGTGCCACCAGCAGAGGAGCAGGGGACGGCTACACCTTC.

The gene calls are TRBV7-9 and TRBJ1-2; TRBD1 matches at 9 bases. CDR3 length: 15 amino acids. Germline assignment: CDR1 SEHNR and CDR2 FQNEAQ (reference sequence). Trimming removed 5 bases from V and 1 base from J; junction bases left unmatched: 5. The CDR3 nucleotides read TGTGCCAGCAGCGTACCGGGACAGGGTAACTATGGCTACACCTTC. Its translation: CASSVPGQGNYGYTF.

V and J are TRBV11-2 and TRBJ1-1; D perhaps matches TRBD1 (5 bases). V dropped 2 bases and J dropped 5 bases, with 12 bases sitting between them. This CDR3 has 14 amino acids. Per the germline V gene, CDR1 is SGHAT and CDR2 is FQNNGV. The CDR3 nucleotides read TGTGCCAGCAGCTTATACGGGCCAGGGACTGAAGCTTTCTTT. Protein product: CASSLYGPGTEAFF. The full variable domain, in which reference TRBV11-2 and TRBJ1-1 provide the parts outside the CDR3, is EAGVAQSPRYKIIEKRQSVAFWCNPISGHATLYWYQQILGQGPKLLIQFQNNGVVDDSQLPKDRFSAERLKGVDSTLKIQPAKLEDSAVYLCASSLYGPGTEAFFGQGTRLTVV.